This T cell receptor (beta chain) was sequenced in a study of blood T cell repertoires in COVID-19. Study-level background: Acute and convalescent COVID-19 samples came from the United States, Italy and Spain. PBMCs, B-cell-depleted T cells, or T cells were the source of the cDNA or gDNA that made up the material.

Trimming removed 7 bases from V and 5 bases from J, with 9 bases in between. The length of the CDR3 is 12 residues. CDR1 LNHDA and CDR2 SQIVND come from the germline V gene (reference sequence). In the authors' methods: Reference gene primer amplification yielded estimated nucleated cell counts. The repertoire was sequenced with immunoSEQ multiplex PCR; TCRdb's copy has only in-frame clones and lacks some. D and trimming come from the DNA, and the V and J calls and clone size come from that table. The profile shows about 160,000 clones, approximately 80% of them singletons. The gene calls are TRBV19 and TRBJ1-5; D unresolved. The sample consisted of peripheral blood. This TCR came from a man aged 55 to 69 with acute or convalescent COVID-19. The CDR3 spells CASNKRDQPQHF. As DNA, the CDR3 is TGTGCCAGTAATAAGAGGGATCAGCCCCAGCATTTT.